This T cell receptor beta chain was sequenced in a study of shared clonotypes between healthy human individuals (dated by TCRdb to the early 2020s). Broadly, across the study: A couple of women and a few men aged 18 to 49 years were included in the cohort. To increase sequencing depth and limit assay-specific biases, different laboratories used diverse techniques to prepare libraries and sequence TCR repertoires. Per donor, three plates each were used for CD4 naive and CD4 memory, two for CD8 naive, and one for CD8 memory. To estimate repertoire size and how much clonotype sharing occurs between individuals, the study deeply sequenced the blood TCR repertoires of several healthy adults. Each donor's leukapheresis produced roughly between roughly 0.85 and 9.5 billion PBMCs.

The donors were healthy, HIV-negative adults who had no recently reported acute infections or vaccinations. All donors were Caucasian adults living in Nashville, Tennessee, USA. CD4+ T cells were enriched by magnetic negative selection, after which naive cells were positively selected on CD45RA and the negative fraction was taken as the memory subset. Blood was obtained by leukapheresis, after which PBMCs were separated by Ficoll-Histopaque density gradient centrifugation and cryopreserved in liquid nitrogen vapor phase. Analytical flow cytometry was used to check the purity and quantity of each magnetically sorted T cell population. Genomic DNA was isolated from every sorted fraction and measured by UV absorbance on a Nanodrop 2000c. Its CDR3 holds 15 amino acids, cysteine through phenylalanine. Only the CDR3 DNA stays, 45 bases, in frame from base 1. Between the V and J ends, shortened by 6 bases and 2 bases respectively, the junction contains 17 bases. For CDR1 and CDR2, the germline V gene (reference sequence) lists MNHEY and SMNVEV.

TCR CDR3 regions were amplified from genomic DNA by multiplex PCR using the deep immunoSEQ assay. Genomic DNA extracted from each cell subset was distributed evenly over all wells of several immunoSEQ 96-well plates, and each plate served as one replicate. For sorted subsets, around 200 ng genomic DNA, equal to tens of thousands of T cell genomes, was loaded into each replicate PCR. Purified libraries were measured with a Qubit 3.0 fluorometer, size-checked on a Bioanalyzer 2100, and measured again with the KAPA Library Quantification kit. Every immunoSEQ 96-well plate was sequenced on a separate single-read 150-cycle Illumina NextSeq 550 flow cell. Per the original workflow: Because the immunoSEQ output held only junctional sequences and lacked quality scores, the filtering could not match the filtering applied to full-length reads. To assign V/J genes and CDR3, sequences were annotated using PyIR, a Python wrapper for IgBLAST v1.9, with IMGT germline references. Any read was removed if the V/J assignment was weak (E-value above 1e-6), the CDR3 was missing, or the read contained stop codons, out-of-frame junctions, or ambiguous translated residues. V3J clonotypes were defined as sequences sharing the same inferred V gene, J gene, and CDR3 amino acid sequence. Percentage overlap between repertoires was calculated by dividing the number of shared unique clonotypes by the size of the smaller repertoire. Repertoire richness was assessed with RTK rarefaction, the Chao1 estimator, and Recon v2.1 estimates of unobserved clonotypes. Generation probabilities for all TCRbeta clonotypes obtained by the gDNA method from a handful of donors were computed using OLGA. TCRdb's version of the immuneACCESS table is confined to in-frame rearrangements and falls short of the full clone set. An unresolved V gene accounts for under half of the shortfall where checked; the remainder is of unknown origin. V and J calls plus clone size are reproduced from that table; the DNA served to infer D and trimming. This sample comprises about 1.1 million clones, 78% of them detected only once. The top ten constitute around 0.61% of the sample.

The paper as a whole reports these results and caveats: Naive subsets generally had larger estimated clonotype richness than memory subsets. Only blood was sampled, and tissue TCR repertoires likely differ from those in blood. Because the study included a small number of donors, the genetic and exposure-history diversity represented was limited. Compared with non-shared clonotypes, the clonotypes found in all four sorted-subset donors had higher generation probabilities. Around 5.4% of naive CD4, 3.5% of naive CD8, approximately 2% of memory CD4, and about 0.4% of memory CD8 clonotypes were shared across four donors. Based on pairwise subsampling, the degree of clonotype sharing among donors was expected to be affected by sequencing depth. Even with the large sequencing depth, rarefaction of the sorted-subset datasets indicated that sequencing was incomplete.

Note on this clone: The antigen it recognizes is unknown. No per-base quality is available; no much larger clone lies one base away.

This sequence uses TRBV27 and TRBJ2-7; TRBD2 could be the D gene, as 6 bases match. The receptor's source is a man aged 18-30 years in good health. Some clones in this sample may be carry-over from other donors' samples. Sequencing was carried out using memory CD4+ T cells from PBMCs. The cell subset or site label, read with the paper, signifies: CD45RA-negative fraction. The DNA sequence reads TGTGCCAGCAGCCCTTCCGGGACTCTACCCTACGAGCAGTACTTC. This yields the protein CASSPSGTLPYEQYF.